Presented here are 32 T cell receptor beta chains from one specimen sequenced in a study of CD8+ T cells in alopecia areata. Treatment noted: oral pan-JAK inhibitor, 5-10 mg twice daily. Investigators isolated RNA and reverse transcribed it into cDNA to act as the sequencing template. Sequencing was performed with immunoSEQ multiplex PCR; in TCRdb, only in-frame clones are kept and a portion is missing. The top ten hold around 0.92% of the sample, which has hundreds of thousands of clones, 60% seen once. Here the sequenced sample was CD4+ T cells sorted from blood, taken around week 53, from a patient treated with tofacitinib. These receptors came from a human donor with alopecia areata.

The rearrangement joins TRBV2 to TRBJ2-7; D not certain. The germline V gene has CDR1 SNHLY and CDR2 FYNNEI. The V end was cut by 2 bases, the J end by 3 bases, with 2 bases between. The CDR3 has 11 residues. CDR3 DNA: TGTGCCAGCAGTGAACTCTACGAGCAGTACTTC. This gives the protein CASSELYEQYF.

CDR3 loop: CANPGPRGQYEQFF. The DNA for the CDR3 is TGTGCCAACCCAGGGCCCAGGGGGCAATATGAGCAGTTCTTC. V gene TRBV2 combines with J gene TRBJ2-1; 8 bases match TRBD1. Germline V gene lookup returns CDR1 SNHLY and CDR2 FYNNEI. CDR3 length: 14 amino acids. The ends lost 10 bases at V and 8 bases at J; junction bases unmatched: 13. The complete variable domain, with remaining parts taken from reference TRBV2 and TRBJ2-1, reads EPEVTQTPSHQVTQMGQEVILRCVPISNHLYFYWYRQILGQKVEFLVSFYNNEISEKSEIFDDQFSVERPDGSNFTLKIRSTKLEDSAMYFCANPGPRGQYEQFFGPGTRLTVL.

The chain employs TRBV6-5 and TRBJ2-5, with 8 nucleotides matching TRBD1. This CDR3 has 13 residues. After removal of 5 bases from V and 4 bases from J, the junction contained 3 bases not matched to a gene. Looked up from germline, CDR1 is MNHEY and CDR2 is SVGAGI. Here the CDR3 reads CASSQTGGETQYF. DNA for the CDR3: TGTGCCAGCAGTCAAACAGGGGGAGAGACCCAGTACTTC.

This sequence joins TRBV5-1 and TRBJ2-5; TRBD2 agrees at 8 bases. Germline assignment: CDR1 SGHRS and CDR2 YFSETQ. The CDR3 has 17 residues. Unmatched junction bases numbered 14, after V lost 5 bases and J lost 2 bases. The chain's CDR3 is CASSSFPGLAVQETQYF. The CDR3 DNA is TGCGCCAGCAGTTCGTTTCCAGGACTAGCCGTACAAGAGACCCAGTACTTC.

The V and J genes are TRBV5-4 and TRBJ1-2; D is undetermined. The CDR3 runs 12 residues. CDR1 and CDR2 (germline): SGHNT, YYREEE (reference sequence). V lost 3 bases to trimming and J lost 1 base, with 4 bases between them. CDR3 loop: CASSSRNYGYTF. The CDR3 DNA reads as TGTGCCAGCAGCTCACGTAACTATGGCTACACCTTC.

In this sample, this clone turned up a few times. V gene TRBV5-1 combines with J gene TRBJ2-3; the D gene is possibly TRBD1 (5 bases). The germline V gene encodes CDR1 SGHRS and CDR2 YFSETQ. This CDR3 spans 15 amino acids. Trimming removed 2 bases at V and 3 bases at J, with 13 bases between. The CDR3 coding sequence is TGCGCCAGCAGCTTAGGTGGGGCCGGGACAGATACGCAGTATTTT. As protein: CASSLGGAGTDTQYF.

J is TRBJ1-2 and V is TRBV7-9, with a tentative D call TRBD1 (5 bases). Germline lookup yields CDR1 SEHNR and CDR2 FQNEAQ (reference sequence). V was clipped by 5 bases and J by 4 bases, with 11 bases between them. The CDR3 covers 13 residues. The DNA of the CDR3 is TGTGCCAGCAGCGAACGGGGGAGCTATGGCTACACCTTC. Encoded protein: CASSERGSYGYTF.

This clone was picked up a small number of times. Because the CDR3's place on the DNA is in doubt, the DNA is left out and the CDR3 is given as listed by TCRdb. This rearrangement joins TRBV27 to TRBJ1-2; the table's D call of TRBD1 was not tested on the DNA. The CDR3 contains 15 residues when both ends are counted. Germline V gives CDR1 MNHEY, CDR2 SMNVEV (reference sequence). CDR3 in amino acids: CASSIFGQGNYGYTF.

This clone occurred a few times. The genes are TRBV30 and TRBJ1-2, with TRBD1 identical over 7 bases. The CDR3 loop spans 12 amino acids. The junction had 3 bases not matched to a gene; V was cut back by 4 bases and J by 4 bases. Germline V gene sequence: CDR1 GTSNPN, CDR2 SVGIG (reference sequence). The CDR3, as DNA: TGTGCCTGGACCAGGGGGTCCTATGGCTACACCTTC. Translation gives CAWTRGSYGYTF.

About this clone itself: This CDR3 is also generated by other DNA sequences in the sample. The chain combines TRBV4-1 with TRBJ1-6; D remains unclear. This CDR3 spans 13 amino acids. V shed 1 base and J shed 8 bases, with 6 bases lying between them. In germline, CDR1 is MGHRA, CDR2 YSYEKL. CDR3: CASSQVRDSPLHF. The CDR3 coding sequence is TGCGCCAGCAGCCAAGTGAGGGATTCACCCCTCCACTTT.

The genes are TRBV7-9 and TRBJ2-7; D possibly corresponds to TRBD1 (6 bases). Germline CDR1 reads SEHNR; CDR2 reads FQNEAQ (reference sequence). V gave up 6 bases and J gave up 3 bases, with 15 bases separating them. CDR3 length: 14 amino acids. The CDR3 DNA follows: TGTGCCAGCAGTGTATGGACAGCTGACTACGAGCAGTACTTC. Amino acids: CASSVWTADYEQYF.

In this sample, this clone turned up a few times. V is TRBV5-1 and J is TRBJ2-2, with D perhaps matching TRBD1 (6 bases). The CDR3 totals 13 residues. V was trimmed by 3 bases and J by 5 bases, leaving 8 bases between them. Germline V lookup: CDR1 SGHRS, CDR2 YFSETQ. CDR3 in DNA: TGCGCCAGCAGCTCCGGACAGACCGGGGAGCTGTTTTTT. Encoded protein: CASSSGQTGELFF.

V and J are TRBV30 and TRBJ1-5; D unclear. This CDR3 is 12 amino acids long. Germline V gene sequence: CDR1 GTSNPN, CDR2 SVGIG (reference sequence). V shed 2 bases and J shed 6 bases, with 8 bases lying between them. The CDR3 coding sequence is TGTGCCTGGAGTACCCCACTTCAGCCCCAGCATTTT. The encoded protein is CAWSTPLQPQHF. Variable domain in full (rest from reference TRBV30 and TRBJ1-5): SQTIHQWPATLVQPVGSPLSLECTVEGTSNPNLYWYRQAAGRGLQLLFYSVGIGQISSEVPQNLSASRPQDRQFILSSKKLLLSDSGFYLCAWSTPLQPQHFGDGTRLSIL.

The chain employs TRBV5-6 and TRBJ2-2, with a weak D call TRBD1 (6 bases). The germline CDR1 and CDR2 sequences are SGHDT and YYEEEE. V was trimmed by 4 bases and J by 3 bases, leaving 13 bases between them. This CDR3 is built from 15 residues. The CDR3 coding sequence is TGTGCCAGCAGCCCCCGGGACATCTACACCGGGGAGCTGTTTTTT. Encoded protein: CASSPRDIYTGELFF.

The table lists this clone with a count of one. This chain uses TRBV29-1 with TRBJ2-1, with D unclear. Germline lookup yields CDR1 SQVTM and CDR2 ANQGSEA. Deletions cut 4 bases from V and 7 bases from J, with 11 bases between. The CDR3 totals 12 residues. The DNA for the CDR3 is TGCAGCGTTGCGAGGTCTGGGAATGAGCAGTTCTTC. Its protein is CSVARSGNEQFF.

This chain links TRBV29-1 with TRBJ2-1; no reliable D call. CDR1 and CDR2 from the germline V gene are SQVTM and ANQGSEA. Trimming cost V 7 bases and J 6 bases, with 16 bases left between them. This CDR3 has 13 residues. The CDR3 is CSGEGLVSNEQFF. In nucleotides, the CDR3 is TGCAGCGGGGAAGGGCTAGTAAGCAATGAGCAGTTCTTC.

The V gene is TRBV5-4, the J gene TRBJ2-6; D ambiguous. This CDR3 spans 13 amino acids. The germline V gene has CDR1 SGHNT and CDR2 YYREEE (reference sequence). V was pared by 4 bases and J by 1 base, with 3 bases between. The CDR3: CASSKSGANVLTF. The DNA of the CDR3 is TGTGCCAGCAGCAAATCTGGGGCCAACGTCCTGACTTTC.

The J gene is TRBJ2-6, the V gene TRBV30; 8 nucleotides match TRBD1. In germline, CDR1 is GTSNPN, CDR2 SVGIG (reference sequence). Trimming took 2 bases from V and 4 from J; bases not matched to a gene: 13. There are 18 residues in the CDR3. For the CDR3, the DNA is TGTGCCTGGAGTCCCTCAAGACAGGGGCCTTGGGGGGCCAACGTCCTGACTTTC. Encoded protein: CAWSPSRQGPWGANVLTF.

The chain joins TRBV6-5 to TRBJ2-2; 9 bases map to TRBD1. Germline-derived CDR1 and CDR2 are MNHEY and SVGAGI. Losses at the gene ends were 6 bases for V and 6 bases for J; bases not matched to a gene: 5. This CDR3 comprises 14 residues. The CDR3 protein is CASSRTGDAGELFF. CDR3 nucleotide sequence: TGTGCCAGCAGCCGGACAGGGGATGCCGGGGAGCTGTTTTTT.

This clone was counted only a few times. V gene TRBV5-1 combines with J gene TRBJ2-7; perhaps TRBD1 as D (5 bases). The CDR3 covers 14 residues. CDR1 and CDR2 (germline): SGHRS, YFSETQ. V was pared by 6 bases and J by 3 bases, with 16 bases between. This CDR3 reads CASKNQGRSYEQYF. For the CDR3, the DNA is TGCGCCAGCAAAAACCAGGGTCGGAGCTACGAGCAGTACTTC.

The chain has TRBV19 and TRBJ2-7; a possible D gene is TRBD2 (6 bases). The length of the CDR3 is 13 residues. V lost 1 base and J 5 bases, leaving 9 bases between the germline ends. Germline V gives CDR1 LNHDA, CDR2 SQIVND (reference sequence). The chain's CDR3 is CASSIGAGNEQYF. Here the CDR3 DNA reads TGTGCCAGTAGTATAGGCGCGGGGAACGAGCAGTACTTC. Combining the CDR3 with reference TRBV19 and TRBJ2-7 gives the whole variable domain DGGITQSPKYLFRKEGQNVTLSCEQNLNHDAMYWYRQDPGQGLRLIYYSQIVNDFQKGDIAEGYSVSREKKESFPLTVTSAQKNPTAFYLCASSIGAGNEQYFGPGTRLTVT.

This clone was seen only a few times. The V call is TRBV11-2, the J call TRBJ2-7; possible D gene TRBD2, 6 bases. CDR3 size: 15 residues. The germline V and J ends were trimmed by 5 bases and 3 bases, with 17 bases remaining between them. CDR1 SGHAT and CDR2 FQNNGV come from the germline V gene. The CDR3 DNA reads TGTGCCAGCAGCCCTCCGGGACTGGGAAACTACGAGCAGTACTTC. Its translation is CASSPPGLGNYEQYF.

The chain has TRBV5-4 and TRBJ2-3; D is unclear. V was shortened by 0 bases and J by 7 bases, with 12 bases between the two germline ends. CDR3 length: 14 amino acids. CDR1 is SGHNT and CDR2 is YYREEE in the germline V gene (reference sequence). In DNA, the CDR3 is TGTGCCAGCAGCTTGGGACCCGGAGAGAATACGCAGTATTTT. It codes for CASSLGPGENTQYF.

The chain couples TRBV19 to TRBJ1-2; no firm D call. V lost 10 bases and J 2 bases, leaving 17 bases between the germline ends. This CDR3 has 14 residues. Germline CDR1 is LNHDA and CDR2 is SQIVND (reference sequence). In DNA form, the CDR3 reads TGTGCCACCAGACGCCACAACCAGAACTATGGCTACACCTTC. It specifies CATRRHNQNYGYTF.

CDR3 residues: CASSWTGGYEQYF. The DNA of the CDR3 is TGTGCCAGCAGCTGGACAGGGGGCTACGAGCAGTACTTC. The genes are TRBV7-2 and TRBJ2-7; 10 bases map to TRBD1. V shed 4 bases, J shed 3 bases, and the junction held 0 bases outside the gene matches. This CDR3 is 13 amino acids long. Germline CDR1 is SGHTA and CDR2 is FQGNSA.

This clone was detected only a few times. The DNA of the CDR3 is TGTGCCTGGAGTGTACGAGGGAGGGCGGCCTACGAGCAGTACTTC. Encoded protein: CAWSVRGRAAYEQYF. The chain carries TRBV30 and TRBJ2-7; 7 bases align to TRBD2. Germline trimming cut 0 bases from V and 2 bases from J; bases unmatched to any gene: 7. The CDR3 is made up of 15 amino acids. Per germline, CDR1 GTSNPN and CDR2 SVGIG (reference sequence).

This clone was counted a few times. V usage is TRBV7-2 and J usage is TRBJ2-7, with 7 bases matching TRBD2. The CDR3 covers 15 residues. J gave up 7 bases and V 0 bases, and 9 bases lay outside the gene matches. Germline V gives CDR1 SGHTA, CDR2 FQGNSA. This chain's CDR3 is CASSLAISGAGEQYF. In DNA, the CDR3 is TGTGCCAGCAGCTTAGCGATAAGCGGGGCAGGGGAGCAGTACTTC.

The genes are TRBV5-6 and TRBJ1-4, with 7 bases fitting TRBD1. J lost 12 bases, V lost 1 base, and 12 bases had no gene match. CDR1 and CDR2 (germline): SGHDT, YYEEEE. This CDR3 comprises 15 residues. Here the CDR3 reads CASSLLRTGPGELFF. The DNA of the CDR3 is TGTGCCAGCAGCTTGCTGAGGACAGGCCCAGGGGAACTGTTTTTT.

The chain links TRBV6-5 to TRBJ1-2; perhaps TRBD1 as D (5 bases). The CDR3 spans 14 residues. Germline V CDR1 and CDR2: MNHEY, SVGAGI. Trimming removed 7 bases at V and 4 bases at J, with 16 bases between. CDR3 sequence reads: CASNQGSAIYGYTF. In DNA, the CDR3 is TGTGCCAGCAACCAGGGTTCTGCGATCTATGGCTACACCTTC.

This clone appeared once. The chain carries TRBV29-1 and TRBJ1-1, with 9 bases matching TRBD1. The CDR3 consists of 14 residues. The J segment lost 4 bases and the V segment lost 7 bases, leaving 10 bases of the junction unmatched. Germline values: CDR1 SQVTM, CDR2 ANQGSEA. CDR3 amino acids: CSARDRAWGTEAFF. DNA for the CDR3: TGCAGCGCTCGGGACAGGGCGTGGGGCACTGAAGCTTTCTTT.

The chain links TRBV9 to TRBJ2-1, with 8 bases aligning to TRBD1. The V segment lost 2 bases and the J segment 2 bases; nucleotides outside the gene matches: 6. This CDR3 is built from 16 residues. The germline V gene encodes CDR1 SGDLS and CDR2 YYNGEE. In nucleotides, the CDR3 is TGTGCCAGCAGCGTGTCACAGGGGGATCCCTACAATGAGCAGTTCTTC. Encoded protein: CASSVSQGDPYNEQFF.

The rearrangement joins TRBV7-9 to TRBJ2-2; 7 bases fit TRBD1. Germline loops: CDR1 SEHNR, CDR2 FQNEAQ (reference sequence). The CDR3 is made up of 13 amino acids. This CDR3 is CARDSANTGELFF. DNA for the CDR3: TGTGCAAGGGACAGCGCGAACACCGGGGAGCTGTTTTTT.